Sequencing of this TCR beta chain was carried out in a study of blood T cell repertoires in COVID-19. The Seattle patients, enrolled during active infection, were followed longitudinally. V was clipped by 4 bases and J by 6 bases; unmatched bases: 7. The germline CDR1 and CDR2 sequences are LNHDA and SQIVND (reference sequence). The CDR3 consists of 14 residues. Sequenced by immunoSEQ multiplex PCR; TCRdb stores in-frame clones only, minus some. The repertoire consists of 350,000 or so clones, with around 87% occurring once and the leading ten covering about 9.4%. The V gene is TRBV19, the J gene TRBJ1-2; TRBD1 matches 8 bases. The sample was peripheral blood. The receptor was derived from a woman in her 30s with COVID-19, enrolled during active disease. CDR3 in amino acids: CASSTRTGINGYTF. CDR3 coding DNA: TGTGCCAGTAGTACGAGGACAGGGATAAATGGCTACACCTTC.